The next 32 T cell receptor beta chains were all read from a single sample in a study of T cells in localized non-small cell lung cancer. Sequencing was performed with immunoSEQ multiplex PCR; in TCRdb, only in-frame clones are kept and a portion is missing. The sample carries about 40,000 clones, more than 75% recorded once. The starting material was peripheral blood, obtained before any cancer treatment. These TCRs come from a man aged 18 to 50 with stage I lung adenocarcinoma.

This CDR3 is CASSFRGTGDGYTF. The CDR3 coding sequence is TGTGCCAGCAGCTTCCGAGGGACAGGGGATGGCTACACCTTC. The chain employs TRBV7-2 and TRBJ1-2, with 10 bases matching TRBD1. V gave up 3 bases and J gave up 6 bases; unmatched junction bases: 4. Per the germline V gene, CDR1 is SGHTA and CDR2 is FQGNSA. This CDR3 has 14 amino acids.

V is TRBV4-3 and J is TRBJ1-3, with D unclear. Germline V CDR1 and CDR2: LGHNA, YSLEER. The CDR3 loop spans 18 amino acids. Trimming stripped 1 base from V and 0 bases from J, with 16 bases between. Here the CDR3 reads CASSQGHKGTRSGNTIYF. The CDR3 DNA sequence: TGCGCCAGCAGCCAAGGCCACAAAGGAACCCGCTCTGGAAACACCATATATTTT.

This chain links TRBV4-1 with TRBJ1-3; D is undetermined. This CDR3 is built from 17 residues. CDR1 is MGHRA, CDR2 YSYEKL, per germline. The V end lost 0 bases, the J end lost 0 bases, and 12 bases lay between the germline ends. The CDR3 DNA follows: TGCGCCAGCAGCCAAGATCGGAACAGCCTCTCTGGAAACACCATATATTTT. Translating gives CASSQDRNSLSGNTIYF.

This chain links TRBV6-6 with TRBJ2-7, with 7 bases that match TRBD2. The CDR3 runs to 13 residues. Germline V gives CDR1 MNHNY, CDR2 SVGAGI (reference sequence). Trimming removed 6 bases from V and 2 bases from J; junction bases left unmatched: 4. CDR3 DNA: TGTGCCAGCAGATCTAGCGGAACCTACGAGCAGTACTTC. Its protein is CASRSSGTYEQYF.

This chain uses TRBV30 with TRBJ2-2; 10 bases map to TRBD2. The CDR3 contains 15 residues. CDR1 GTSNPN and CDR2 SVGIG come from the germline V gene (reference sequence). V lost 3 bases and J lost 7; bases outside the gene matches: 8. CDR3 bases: TGTGCCTGGAGCGGGCAGCGGGGGGGCATCGGGGAGCTGTTTTTT. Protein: CAWSGQRGGIGELFF.

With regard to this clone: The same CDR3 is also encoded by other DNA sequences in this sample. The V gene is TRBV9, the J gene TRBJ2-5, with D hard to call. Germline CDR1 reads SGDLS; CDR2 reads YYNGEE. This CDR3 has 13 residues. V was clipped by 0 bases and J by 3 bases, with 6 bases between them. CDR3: CASSVAREETQYF. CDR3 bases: TGTGCCAGCAGCGTAGCAAGGGAAGAGACCCAGTACTTC.

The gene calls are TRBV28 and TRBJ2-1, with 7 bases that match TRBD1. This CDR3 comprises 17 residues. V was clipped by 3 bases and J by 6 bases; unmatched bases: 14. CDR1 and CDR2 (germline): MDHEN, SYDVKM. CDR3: CASSFLPQGAGGNEQFF. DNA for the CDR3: TGTGCCAGCAGTTTCCTTCCCCAGGGTGCAGGGGGCAATGAGCAGTTCTTC. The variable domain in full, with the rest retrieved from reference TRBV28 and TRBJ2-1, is DVKVTQSSRYLVKRTGEKVFLECVQDMDHENMFWYRQDPGLGLRLIYFSYDVKMKEKGDIPEGYSVSREKKERFSLILESASTNQTSMYLCASSFLPQGAGGNEQFFGPGTRLTVL.

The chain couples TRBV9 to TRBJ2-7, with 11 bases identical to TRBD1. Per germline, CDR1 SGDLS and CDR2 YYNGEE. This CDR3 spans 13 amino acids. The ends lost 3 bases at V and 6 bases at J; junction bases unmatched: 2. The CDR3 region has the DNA TGTGCCAGCAGCGCCGGGACAGGGGGCGAGCAGTACTTC. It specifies CASSAGTGGEQYF.

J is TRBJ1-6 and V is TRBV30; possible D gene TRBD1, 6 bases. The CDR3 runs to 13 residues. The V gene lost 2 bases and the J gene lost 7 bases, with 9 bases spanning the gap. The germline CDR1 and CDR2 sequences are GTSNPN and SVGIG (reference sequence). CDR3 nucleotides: TGTGCCTGGAGTTCTACAGGGAATTCACCCCTCCACTTT. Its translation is CAWSSTGNSPLHF.

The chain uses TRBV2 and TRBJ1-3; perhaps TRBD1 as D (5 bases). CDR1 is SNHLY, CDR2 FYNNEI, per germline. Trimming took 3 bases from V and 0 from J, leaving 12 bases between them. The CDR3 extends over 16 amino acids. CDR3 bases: TGTGCCAGCAGTGAGGGCCGGGGCCTCTCTGGAAACACCATATATTTT. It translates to CASSEGRGLSGNTIYF.

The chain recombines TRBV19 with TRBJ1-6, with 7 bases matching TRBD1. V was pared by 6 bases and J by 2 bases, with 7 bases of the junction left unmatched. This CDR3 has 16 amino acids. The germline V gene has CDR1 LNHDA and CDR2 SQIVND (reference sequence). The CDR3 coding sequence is TGTGCCAGTAGGGGGACAGCGGGACCCTATAATTCACCCCTCCACTTT. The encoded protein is CASRGTAGPYNSPLHF.

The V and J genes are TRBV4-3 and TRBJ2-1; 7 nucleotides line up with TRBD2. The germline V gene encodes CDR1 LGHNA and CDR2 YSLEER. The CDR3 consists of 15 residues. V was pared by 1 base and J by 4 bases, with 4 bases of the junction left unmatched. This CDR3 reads CASSQALGGYNEQFF. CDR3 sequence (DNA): TGCGCCAGCAGCCAAGCCCTGGGAGGGTACAATGAGCAGTTCTTC.

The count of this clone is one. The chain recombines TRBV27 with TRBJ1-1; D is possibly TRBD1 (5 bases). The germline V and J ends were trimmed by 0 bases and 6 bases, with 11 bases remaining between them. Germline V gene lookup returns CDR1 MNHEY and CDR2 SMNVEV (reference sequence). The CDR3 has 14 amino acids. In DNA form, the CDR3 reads TGTGCCAGCAGTTTATCGTCCGGGGACCCTGAAGCTTTCTTT. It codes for CASSLSSGDPEAFF.

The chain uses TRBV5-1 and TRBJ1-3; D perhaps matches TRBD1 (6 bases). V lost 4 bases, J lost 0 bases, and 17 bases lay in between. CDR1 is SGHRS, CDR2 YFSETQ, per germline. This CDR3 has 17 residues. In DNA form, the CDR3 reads TGCGCCAGCAGCCTAAACCTGGCACAGGGCTCTGGAAACACCATATATTTT. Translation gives CASSLNLAQGSGNTIYF.

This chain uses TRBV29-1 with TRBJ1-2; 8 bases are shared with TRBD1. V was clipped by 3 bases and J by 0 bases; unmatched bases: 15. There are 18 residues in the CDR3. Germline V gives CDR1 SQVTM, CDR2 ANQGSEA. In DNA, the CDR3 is TGCAGCGTTGACACGTCGAGATCGACAGGGGAAGCTAACTATGGCTACACCTTC. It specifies CSVDTSRSTGEANYGYTF.

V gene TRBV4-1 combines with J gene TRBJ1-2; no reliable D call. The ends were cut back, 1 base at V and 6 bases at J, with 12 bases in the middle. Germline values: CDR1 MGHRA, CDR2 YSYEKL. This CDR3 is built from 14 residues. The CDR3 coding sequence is TGCGCCAGCAGCCAAGTGGCAATTGGAAATGGCTACACCTTC. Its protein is CASSQVAIGNGYTF.

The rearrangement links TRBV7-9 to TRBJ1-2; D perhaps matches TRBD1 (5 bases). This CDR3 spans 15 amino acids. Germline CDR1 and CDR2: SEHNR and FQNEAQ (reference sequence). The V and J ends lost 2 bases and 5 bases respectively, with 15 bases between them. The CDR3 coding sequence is TGTGCCAGCAGCTTAAAAATCAGGGACCCGTATGGCTACACCTTC. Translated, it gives CASSLKIRDPYGYTF.

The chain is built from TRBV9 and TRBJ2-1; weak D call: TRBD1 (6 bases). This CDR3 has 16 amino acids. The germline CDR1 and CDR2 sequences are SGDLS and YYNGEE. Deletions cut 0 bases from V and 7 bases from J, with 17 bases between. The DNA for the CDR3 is TGTGCCAGCAGCGTAGATGGACAGCCAGACCTTAATGAGCAGTTCTTC. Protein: CASSVDGQPDLNEQFF.

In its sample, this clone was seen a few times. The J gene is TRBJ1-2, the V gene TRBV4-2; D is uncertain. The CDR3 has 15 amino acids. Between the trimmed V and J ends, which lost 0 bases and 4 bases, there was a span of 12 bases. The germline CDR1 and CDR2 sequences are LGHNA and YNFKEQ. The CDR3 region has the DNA TGTGCCAGCAGCCAAGATAGGCAGGCCCGCTATGGCTACACCTTC. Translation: CASSQDRQARYGYTF.

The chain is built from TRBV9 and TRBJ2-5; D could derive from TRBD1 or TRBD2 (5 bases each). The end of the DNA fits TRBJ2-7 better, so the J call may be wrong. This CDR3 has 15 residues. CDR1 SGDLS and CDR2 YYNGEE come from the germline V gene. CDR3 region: CASSVGGLDGGEQYF. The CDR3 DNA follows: TGTGCCAGCAGCGTAGGAGGGTTGGATGGGGGCGAGCAGTACTTC.

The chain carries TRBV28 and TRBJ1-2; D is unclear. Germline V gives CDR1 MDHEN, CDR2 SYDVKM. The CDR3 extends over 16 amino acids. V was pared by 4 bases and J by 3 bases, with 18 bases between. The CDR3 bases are TGTGCCAGCAGTTCAAAATCGTACTGGGCCTACTATGGCTACACCTTC. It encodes CASSSKSYWAYYGYTF.

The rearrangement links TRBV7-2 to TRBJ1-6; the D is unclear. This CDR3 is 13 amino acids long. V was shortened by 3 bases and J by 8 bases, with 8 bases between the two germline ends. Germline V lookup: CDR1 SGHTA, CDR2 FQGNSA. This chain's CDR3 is CASSFFNDSPLHF. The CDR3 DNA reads TGTGCCAGCAGCTTCTTTAATGATTCACCCCTCCACTTT.

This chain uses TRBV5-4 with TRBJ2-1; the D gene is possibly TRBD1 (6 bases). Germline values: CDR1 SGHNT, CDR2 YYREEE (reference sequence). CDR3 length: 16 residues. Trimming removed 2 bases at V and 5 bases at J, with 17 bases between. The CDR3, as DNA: TGTGCCAGCAGCTTTTTTCAGGGGCCGGCCGACAATGAGCAGTTCTTC. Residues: CASSFFQGPADNEQFF.

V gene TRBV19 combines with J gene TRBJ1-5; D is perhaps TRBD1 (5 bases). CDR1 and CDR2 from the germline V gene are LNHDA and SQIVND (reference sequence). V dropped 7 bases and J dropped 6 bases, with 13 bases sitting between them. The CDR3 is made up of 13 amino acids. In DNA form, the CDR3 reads TGTGCCAGTACGGCGGGGCGCATTCAGCCCCAGCATTTT. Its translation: CASTAGRIQPQHF.

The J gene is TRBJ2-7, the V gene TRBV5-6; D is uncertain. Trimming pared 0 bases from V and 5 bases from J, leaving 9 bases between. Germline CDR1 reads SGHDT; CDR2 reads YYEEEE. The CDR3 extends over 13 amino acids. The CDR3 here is CASSLGGFHEQYF. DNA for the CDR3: TGTGCCAGCAGCTTGGGGGGTTTCCACGAGCAGTACTTC.

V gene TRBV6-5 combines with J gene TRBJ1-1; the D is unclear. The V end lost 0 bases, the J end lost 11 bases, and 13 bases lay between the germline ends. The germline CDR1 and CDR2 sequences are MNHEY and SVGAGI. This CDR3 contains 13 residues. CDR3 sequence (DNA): TGTGCCAGCAGTTACTCAGCCGGCTTGATGGCTTTCTTT. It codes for CASSYSAGLMAFF.

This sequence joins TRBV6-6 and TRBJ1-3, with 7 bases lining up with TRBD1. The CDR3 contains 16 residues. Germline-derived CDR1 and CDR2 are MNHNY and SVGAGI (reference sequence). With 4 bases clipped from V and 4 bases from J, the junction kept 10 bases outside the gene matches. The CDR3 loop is CASSFLKGGSGNTIYF. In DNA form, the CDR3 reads TGTGCCAGCAGTTTCTTAAAAGGGGGCTCGGGAAACACCATATATTTT.

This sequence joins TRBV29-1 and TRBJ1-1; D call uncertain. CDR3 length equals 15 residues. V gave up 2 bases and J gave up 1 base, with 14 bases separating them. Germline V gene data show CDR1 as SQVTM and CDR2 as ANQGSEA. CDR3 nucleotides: TGCAGCGTTGAATTCCCCGCCAGAAGGAACACTGAAGCTTTCTTT. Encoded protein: CSVEFPARRNTEAFF.

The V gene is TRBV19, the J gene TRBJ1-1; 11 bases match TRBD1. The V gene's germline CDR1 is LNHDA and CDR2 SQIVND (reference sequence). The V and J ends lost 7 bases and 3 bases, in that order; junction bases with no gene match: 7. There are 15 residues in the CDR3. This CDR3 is CASTSDRGPDTEAFF. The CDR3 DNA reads TGTGCCAGTACCTCGGACAGGGGGCCTGACACTGAAGCTTTCTTT.

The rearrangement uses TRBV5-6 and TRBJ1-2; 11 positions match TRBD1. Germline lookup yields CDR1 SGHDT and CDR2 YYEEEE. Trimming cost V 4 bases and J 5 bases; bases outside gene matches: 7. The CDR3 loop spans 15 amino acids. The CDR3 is CASSLGQGAQYGYTF. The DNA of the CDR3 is TGTGCCAGCAGCCTCGGACAGGGGGCGCAATATGGCTACACCTTC.

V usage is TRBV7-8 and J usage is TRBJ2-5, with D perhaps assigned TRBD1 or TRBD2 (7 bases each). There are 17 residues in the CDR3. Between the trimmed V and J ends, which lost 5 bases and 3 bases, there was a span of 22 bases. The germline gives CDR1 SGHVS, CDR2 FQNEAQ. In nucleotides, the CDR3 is TGTGCCAGCAGCCCACAACGGTGGGGGGGGACAGAAGAGACCCAGTACTTC. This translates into CASSPQRWGGTEETQYF.

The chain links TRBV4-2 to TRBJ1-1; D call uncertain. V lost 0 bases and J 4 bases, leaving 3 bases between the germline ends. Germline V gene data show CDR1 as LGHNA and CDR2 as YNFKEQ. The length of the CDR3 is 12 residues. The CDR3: CASSQDTTEAFF. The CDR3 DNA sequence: TGTGCCAGCAGCCAAGATACCACTGAAGCTTTCTTT.